Below are 22 T cell receptor beta chains sequenced from a single sample in a study of technical replicates of blood from several donors. The method was immunoSEQ multiplex PCR; TCRdb's version includes in-frame clones alone and lacks a portion of them. Counted here are under 90,000 clones, roughly 98% occurring once; the ten biggest clones make up around 0.15%. Sequencing was done on a sample of T cells isolated from PBMCs. These receptors came from a human donor in good health.

V is TRBV19 and J is TRBJ2-3, with 7 bases matching TRBD1. This CDR3 has 14 amino acids. Trimming removed 6 bases from V and 1 base from J; junction bases left unmatched: 4. Germline V gene sequence: CDR1 LNHDA, CDR2 SQIVND (reference sequence). The CDR3 coding sequence is TGTGCCAGTAGGCCCGGACAGGGCACAGATACGCAGTATTTT. It yields the protein CASRPGQGTDTQYF.

This clone was observed a single time. V gene TRBV5-1 combines with J gene TRBJ2-1, with TRBD2 as a possible D gene (7 bases). The CDR3 is 14 residues long. The germline V gene has CDR1 SGHRS and CDR2 YFSETQ. The V end lost 2 bases, the J end lost 7 bases, and 13 bases lay between the germline ends. CDR3 amino acids: CASSFLQGGNEQFF. The CDR3 DNA sequence: TGCGCCAGCAGCTTTCTACAGGGAGGGAATGAGCAGTTCTTC.

A single count supports this clone. The chain couples TRBV9 to TRBJ1-2; D ambiguous. This CDR3 region has 13 residues. With 3 bases removed from V and 6 bases from J, the gap between germline ends came to 12 bases. Germline V gene sequence: CDR1 SGDLS, CDR2 YYNGEE. The CDR3 loop is CASSGTGVHGYTF. The CDR3 coding sequence is TGTGCCAGCAGCGGAACGGGTGTGCATGGCTACACCTTC. Looking up the rest from reference TRBV9 and TRBJ1-2 gives the full variable domain: DSGVTQTPKHLITATGQRVTLRCSPRSGDLSVYWYQQSLDQGLQFLIQYYNGEERAKGNILERFSAQQFPDLHSELNLSSLELGDSALYFCASSGTGVHGYTFGSGTRLTVV.

The chain has TRBV4-1 and TRBJ2-3, with a tentative D call TRBD1 (6 bases). The germline CDR1 and CDR2 sequences are MGHRA and YSYEKL. The CDR3 spans 14 residues. V lost 0 bases and J lost 3, with 7 bases in between. CDR3 coding DNA: TGCGCCAGCAGCCAAGATCAGGGGACAGATACGCAGTATTTT. Translating gives CASSQDQGTDTQYF.

V usage is TRBV6-5 and J usage is TRBJ1-2; 7 nucleotides align to TRBD1. Germline assignment: CDR1 MNHEY and CDR2 SVGAGI. V lost 6 bases, J lost 0 bases, and 7 bases stayed unmatched. The CDR3 sequence is 15 residues long. This CDR3 reads CASSLWGTANYGYTF. The CDR3 DNA follows: TGTGCCAGCAGCCTATGGGGGACAGCTAACTATGGCTACACCTTC.

The chain has TRBV6-5 and TRBJ1-5, with unresolved D. The ends were cut back, 2 bases at V and 6 bases at J, with 11 bases in the middle. The germline gives CDR1 MNHEY, CDR2 SVGAGI. The CDR3 consists of 14 residues. Here the CDR3 reads CASSYREGGQPQHF. The CDR3 nucleotides read TGTGCCAGCAGTTACAGGGAGGGAGGTCAGCCCCAGCATTTT.

This CDR3 is CATSRLTNQPQHF. DNA of the CDR3: TGTGCCACCAGCAGGTTAACTAATCAGCCCCAGCATTTT. V usage is TRBV15 and J usage is TRBJ1-5, with D hard to call. Trimming pared 3 bases from V and 4 bases from J, leaving 7 bases between. Germline CDR1 and CDR2: LNHNV and YYDKDF (reference sequence). The CDR3 is 13 residues long.

The rearrangement links TRBV11-3 to TRBJ1-4; D uncertain. Between the trimmed V and J ends, which lost 5 bases and 4 bases, there was a span of 14 bases. The CDR3 has 15 amino acids. CDR1 and CDR2 (germline): SGHNT, YENEEA. The CDR3 bases are TGTGCCAGCAGCCCAGGAGGGAGGAGTAATGAAAAACTGTTTTTT. Its protein product is CASSPGGRSNEKLFF. Full variable domain (missing parts from reference TRBV11-3 and TRBJ1-4): EAGVVQSPRYKIIEKKQPVAFWCNPISGHNTLYWYLQNLGQGPELLIRYENEEAVDDSQLPKDRFSAERLKGVDSTLKIQPAELGDSAVYLCASSPGGRSNEKLFFGSGTQLSVL.

This clone came up once. This sequence joins TRBV4-1 and TRBJ2-3, with TRBD1 matching 7 bases. The trim removed 6 bases at V and 0 bases at J, leaving 24 bases unmatched. This CDR3 contains 21 residues. CDR1 MGHRA and CDR2 YSYEKL come from the germline V gene. CDR3 in amino acids: CASRPSEGTYRTGRSTDTQYF. The CDR3 bases are TGCGCCAGCAGGCCCAGTGAGGGGACCTATCGGACAGGCCGTAGCACAGATACGCAGTATTTT.

V and J are TRBV28 and TRBJ2-7; perhaps TRBD1 as D (6 bases). The CDR3 has 14 residues. Germline-derived CDR1 and CDR2 are MDHEN and SYDVKM. Between the trimmed V and J ends, which lost 7 bases and 3 bases, there was a span of 16 bases. The DNA of the CDR3 is TGTGCCAGCAATTCAGGGGCGGCGCTCTACGAGCAGTACTTC. Translating it yields CASNSGAALYEQYF. Full variable domain (remainder filled in from reference TRBV28 and TRBJ2-7): DVKVTQSSRYLVKRTGEKVFLECVQDMDHENMFWYRQDPGLGLRLIYFSYDVKMKEKGDIPEGYSVSREKKERFSLILESASTNQTSMYLCASNSGAALYEQYFGPGTRLTVT.

The rearrangement joins TRBV6-4 to TRBJ2-2, with a possible D match to TRBD2 (5 bases). The germline gives CDR1 MRHNA, CDR2 SNTAGT. The CDR3 contains 14 residues. Trimming took 0 bases from V and 6 from J, leaving 8 bases between them. In DNA form, the CDR3 reads TGTGCCAGCAGTGACTCTCGGGAATCCGGGGAGCTGTTTTTT. Amino acid sequence: CASSDSRESGELFF.

The CDR3 is CASSEGGYHNEQFF. DNA for the CDR3: TGTGCCAGCAGTGAGGGGGGGTATCACAATGAGCAGTTCTTC. The gene calls are TRBV6-1 and TRBJ2-1, with 7 bases lining up with TRBD2. This CDR3 spans 14 amino acids. The germline gives CDR1 MNHNS, CDR2 SASEGT. V shed 3 bases and J 5 bases; nucleotides not matched to a gene: 4.

The V gene is TRBV7-9, the J gene TRBJ2-1; 9 bases fit TRBD1. The CDR3 spans 15 residues. CDR1 is SEHNR, CDR2 FQNEAQ, per germline (reference sequence). V shed 5 bases, J shed 6 bases, and the junction held 8 bases outside the gene matches. Here the CDR3 reads CASSRPGQGPNEQFF. The CDR3, as DNA: TGTGCCAGCAGCCGACCGGGACAGGGACCCAATGAGCAGTTCTTC.

The CDR3 DNA follows: TGCGCCAGCAGCCAAGAGGGGGGGAGCTACGAGCAGTACTTC. Amino acids: CASSQEGGSYEQYF. The genes are TRBV4-1 and TRBJ2-7; 7 nucleotides match TRBD2. From germline, CDR1 is MGHRA and CDR2 YSYEKL. This CDR3 is 14 amino acids long. J gave up 3 bases and V 0 bases, and 2 bases lay outside the gene matches.

The CDR3 here is CASSAGQGPNQPQHF. As DNA, the CDR3 is TGTGCCAGCAGCGCGGGACAGGGGCCCAATCAGCCCCAGCATTTT. V and J are TRBV9 and TRBJ1-5; 10 positions match TRBD1. Germline V CDR1 and CDR2: SGDLS, YYNGEE. The CDR3 extends over 15 amino acids. Trimming took 3 bases from V and 3 from J; bases not matched to a gene: 3.

The V gene is TRBV18, the J gene TRBJ2-5; 7 nucleotides align to TRBD1. Looked up from germline, CDR1 is KGHSH and CDR2 is LQKENI. The CDR3 extends over 13 amino acids. The J segment lost 2 bases and the V segment lost 10 bases, leaving 7 bases of the junction unmatched. The CDR3 region has the DNA TGTGCCACAACACCGGGACAGCAAGAGACCCAGTACTTC. This sequence encodes CATTPGQQETQYF.

The chain joins TRBV14 to TRBJ2-7; 7 nucleotides line up with TRBD2. The junction had 3 bases not matched to a gene; V was cut back by 0 bases and J by 7 bases. The germline V gene encodes CDR1 SGHDN and CDR2 FVKESK. The CDR3 contains 13 residues. The CDR3 loop reads CASSQEWRGEQYF. In nucleotides, the CDR3 is TGTGCCAGCAGCCAAGAATGGCGGGGGGAGCAGTACTTC.

J is TRBJ2-5 and V is TRBV7-2; D gene ambiguous. The CDR3 has 12 residues. The germline V gene encodes CDR1 SGHTA and CDR2 FQGNSA. With 5 bases removed from V and 0 bases from J, the gap between germline ends came to 4 bases. This chain's CDR3 is CASSRYQETQYF. CDR3 coding DNA: TGTGCCAGCAGCCGGTACCAAGAGACCCAGTACTTC.

The chain joins TRBV6-4 to TRBJ2-3; TRBD2 might be the D (6 bases). The germline gives CDR1 MRHNA, CDR2 SNTAGT. Trimming pared 6 bases from V and 2 bases from J, leaving 9 bases between. The CDR3 loop spans 13 amino acids. The CDR3 loop is CASSQDYTDTQYF. CDR3 DNA sequence: TGTGCCAGCAGCCAGGACTACACAGATACGCAGTATTTT.

V and J are TRBV5-1 and TRBJ2-5; TRBD2 might be the D (6 bases). Trimming cost V 4 bases and J 5 bases, with 18 bases left between them. This CDR3 is built from 15 residues. Germline V gene data show CDR1 as SGHRS and CDR2 as YFSETQ. The CDR3 DNA follows: TGCGCCAGCAGCGCCGCGTTGGAGGGTACGGAGACCCAGTACTTC. This sequence encodes CASSAALEGTETQYF.

The chain combines TRBV10-2 with TRBJ2-5, with 12 bases that match TRBD2. V lost 5 bases, J lost 2 bases, and 6 bases stayed unmatched. The CDR3 length is 16 residues. CDR1 is WSHSY and CDR2 is SAAADI in the germline V gene. CDR3 loop: CASSQTSGGIQETQYF. In DNA form, the CDR3 reads TGCGCCAGCAGTCAGACTAGCGGGGGCATACAAGAGACCCAGTACTTC.

The chain recombines TRBV11-3 with TRBJ2-3; no reliable D call. The V gene's germline CDR1 is SGHNT and CDR2 YENEEA. The germline V and J ends were trimmed by 5 bases and 6 bases, with 12 bases remaining between them. This CDR3 has 13 residues. The CDR3 loop is CASSPLLRDTQYF. In DNA form, the CDR3 reads TGTGCCAGCAGCCCTCTACTCCGCGATACGCAGTATTTT.